This TCR beta chain was documented in a study of T cell repertoires in cytomegalovirus infection. Study context: Recently identified HLA-C-restricted CMV epitopes were used, and well-studied HLA-B-restricted CMV epitopes were used as well. Shared public TCR beta signatures pointed to both CMV infection and a matching HLA type.

Notes on the study in general: The response measured ex vivo was dominated by TCR beta clonotypes (HLA-C-restricted and CMV-specific).

Trimming removed 0 bases from V and 3 bases from J, with 8 bases in between. Germline V lookup: CDR1 MNHEY, CDR2 SVGAGI. CDR3 length equals 14 residues. TCRdb passed the reads through MiXCR, listing each CDR3 protein once. The sample contains approximately 990,000 distinct CDR3 sequences, approximately 31% of which appear only once. On this clonotype itself: Its target is not known.

Sample: cultured CD8+ T cells from PBMCs, taken from culture after CMV antigen stimulation. This rearrangement joins TRBV6-5 to TRBJ2-5; D possibly corresponds to TRBD2 (5 bases). The receptor's source is a human donor in good health (CMV status not recorded). Some clones in this sample may be carry-over from other donors' samples. CDR3 coding DNA: TGTGCCAGCAGTTACTCGGATAGCGAAGAGACCCAGTACTTC. It codes for CASSYSDSEETQYF.